This TCR beta chain was obtained from a study of T cell changes during pregnancy in multiple sclerosis. Clones were read by immunoSEQ multiplex PCR, and TCRdb kept only the in-frame ones, dropping some. This sample has over 60,000 clones, with about 96% found just once. This CDR3 comprises 15 residues. Germline trimming cut 3 bases from V and 3 bases from J; bases unmatched to any gene: 7. The V gene's germline CDR1 is MNHNS and CDR2 SASEGT. The J gene is TRBJ2-7, the V gene TRBV6-1; 8 nucleotides match TRBD1. The material was CD8+ T cells from peripheral blood mononuclear cells, obtained after pregnancy. The clonotype comes from a female donor with multiple sclerosis, enrolled in a pregnancy study. CDR3 region: CASSDRDRLFYEQYF. CDR3 sequence (DNA): TGTGCCAGCAGTGACAGGGACAGGTTGTTCTACGAGCAGTACTTC.